Listed below are T cell receptor beta chains from one sample, sequenced in a study of blood T cell repertoires in COVID-19. Measured with immunoSEQ multiplex PCR; TCRdb has only the in-frame clones, and not every one. Of about 440,000 clones listed, approximately 90% were seen once; the top ten hold 4.3%. Sequenced: peripheral blood. These receptors all stem from a woman aged 25 to 39 with acute or convalescent COVID-19. Both conserved end residues are part of each CDR3. The order of the fields is J gene, clone size, D gene, V gene, CDR3 protein, CDR3 DNA. A D gene is named only where the DNA matches it firmly. For some rows the clone size is stated as once, few or many, or as a class when expanded; others skip it.

TRBJ2-7,NA,TRBD1,TRBV28,CASRGQGAYEQYF,TGTGCCAGCAGAGGACAGGGGGCCTACGAGCAGTACTTC
TRBJ1-5,NA,NA,TRBV2,CASSEGQNQPQHF,TGTGCCAGCAGCGAAGGGCAGAATCAGCCCCAGCATTTT
TRBJ2-7,NA,NA,TRBV12-5,CASGLIISRDPYEQYF,TGTGCTAGTGGTTTAATTATTTCGCGGGACCCCTACGAGCAGTACTTC
TRBJ1-5,NA,NA,TRBV12-3/TRBV12-4,CASSNGANQPQHF,TGTGCCAGCAGTAACGGAGCTAATCAGCCCCAGCATTTT
TRBJ2-2,NA,NA,TRBV15,CATSRTGTGELFF,TGTGCCACCAGCAGAACAGGGACCGGGGAGCTGTTTTTT
TRBJ1-5,NA,TRBD1,TRBV2,CASSEMGTGVGPQHF,TGTGCCAGCAGTGAAATGGGAACAGGGGTAGGTCCCCAGCATTTT
TRBJ2-7,once,TRBD1,TRBV27,CAGSPTGRLDEQYF,TGTGCCGGCAGTCCGACAGGGCGGTTGGACGAGCAGTACTTC
TRBJ2-7,NA,NA,TRBV27,CASSWGGAGEQYF,TGTGCCAGCAGTTGGGGGGGGGCAGGCGAGCAGTACTTC
TRBJ1-6,NA,TRBD1,TRBV11-1,CASSSGIQGNGSPLHF,TGTGCCAGCAGCTCCGGAATACAGGGGAATGGATCACCCCTCCACTTT
TRBJ1-5,once,NA,TRBV18,CASSPLGAGGNQPQHF,TGTGCCAGCTCACCACTAGGTGCGGGAGGCAATCAGCCCCAGCATTTT
TRBJ1-2,once,NA,TRBV18,CASSPPSTTRGYTF,TGTGCCAGCTCACCACCGTCGACTACCCGTGGCTACACCTTC
TRBJ2-7,NA,NA,TRBV3-1/TRBV3-2,CASSLSGKIYEQYF,TGTGCCAGCAGCCTTTCCGGGAAAATTTACGAGCAGTACTTC
TRBJ2-7,NA,TRBD1,TRBV7-6,CASSESPGTAYEQYF,TGTGCCAGCAGCGAATCTCCCGGGACAGCCTACGAGCAGTACTTC
TRBJ1-2,NA,TRBD1,TRBV2,CAGEIRQGLGYTF,TGTGCCGGCGAGATCAGACAGGGCTTAGGCTACACCTTC
TRBJ1-2,NA,NA,TRBV28,CASSLNYGYTF,TGTGCCAGCAGTCTTAACTATGGCTACACCTTC
TRBJ2-3,NA,NA,TRBV6-5,CASSRRSGTDTQYF,TGTGCCAGCAGTCGAAGGAGCGGCACAGATACGCAGTATTTT
TRBJ1-2,NA,NA,TRBV29-1,CSVDIYGYTF,TGCAGCGTTGACATCTATGGCTACACCTTC
TRBJ1-6,NA,NA,TRBV4-1,CASSQGQGNSPLHF,TGCGCCAGCAGCCAAGGCCAGGGAAATTCACCCCTCCACTTT
TRBJ2-7,NA,NA,TRBV2,CASSEWGREQYF,TGTGCCAGCAGTGAATGGGGGCGCGAGCAGTACTTC
TRBJ1-1,NA,NA,TRBV19,CASSKGDLTEAFF,TGTGCCAGTAGTAAAGGAGATTTGACTGAAGCTTTCTTT
TRBJ1-1,NA,NA,TRBV5-4,CASSYRDTEAFF,TGTGCCAGCAGCTACAGGGACACTGAAGCTTTCTTT
TRBJ2-1,NA,TRBD1,TRBV6-5,CASSYSTGQGFHEQFF,TGTGCCAGCAGTTACTCGACGGGACAGGGTTTCCATGAGCAGTTCTTC
TRBJ1-1,NA,NA,TRBV20-1,CSASLAGGADEAFF,TGCAGTGCTAGTCTGGCAGGAGGTGCGGATGAAGCTTTCTTT
TRBJ2-5,NA,NA,TRBV5-5,CASSFIKDSPRRTETQYF,TGTGCCAGCAGCTTCATAAAGGACAGCCCCCGACGTACAGAGACCCAGTACTTC
TRBJ1-1,NA,NA,TRBV20-1,CSAMARLEAFF,TGCAGTGCAATGGCGAGGCTTGAAGCTTTCTTT
TRBJ1-6,NA,TRBD1,TRBV6-6,CASRWSRDSFTPLHF,TGTGCCAGCAGATGGTCCCGGGACAGCTTCACACCCCTCCACTTT
TRBJ2-7,NA,NA,TRBV19,CASSPGTPYEQYF,TGTGCCAGTAGTCCCGGGACACCCTACGAGCAGTACTTC
TRBJ2-1,NA,TRBD1,TRBV30,CAWRGQGFTEQFF,TGTGCCTGGAGGGGACAGGGGTTCACTGAGCAGTTCTTC
TRBJ2-1,many,TRBD1,TRBV2,CASSRGQGGDEQFF,TGTGCCAGTTCTCGTGGACAGGGTGGCGATGAGCAGTTCTTC
TRBJ2-3,NA,NA,TRBV7-2,CASSPSQGDTQYF,TGTGCCAGCAGCCCTAGTCAGGGAGATACGCAGTATTTT
TRBJ2-1,NA,NA,TRBV24-1,CATSGPRAPNNEQFF,TGTGCCACCAGCGGCCCCAGGGCCCCCAACAATGAGCAGTTCTTC
TRBJ1-2,NA,NA,TRBV6-1,CASSEGRDYGYTF,TGTGCCAGCAGTGAAGGGAGGGACTATGGCTACACCTTC
TRBJ1-6,once,NA,TRBV12-3/TRBV12-4,CASSPGESPLHF,TGTGCCAGCAGTCCTGGTGAGTCACCCCTCCACTTT
TRBJ2-3,NA,NA,TRBV7-9,CASSHLEGGAIYADTQYF,TGTGCCAGCAGCCACCTCGAAGGGGGGGCCATTTATGCGGATACGCAGTATTTT
TRBJ1-2,NA,NA,TRBV5-1,CASSIPGQAVRGYTF,TGCGCCAGCAGCATACCGGGACAAGCGGTCCGTGGCTACACCTTC
TRBJ2-1,NA,TRBD2,TRBV11-2,CASRLGLAGVRYNEQFF,TGTGCCAGCAGGCTAGGACTAGCGGGGGTACGCTACAATGAGCAGTTCTTC
TRBJ1-6,NA,NA,TRBV6-5,CASSPARLGDSPLHF,TGTGCCAGCAGTCCCGCTCGACTAGGTGATTCACCCCTCCACTTT
TRBJ1-2,NA,NA,TRBV27,CASRRDPGNYGYTF,TGTGCCAGCAGACGAGACCCGGGAAACTATGGCTACACCTTC
TRBJ1-1,NA,NA,TRBV5-1,CASSLSTADTEAFF,TGCGCCAGCAGCTTGTCTACAGCCGACACTGAAGCTTTCTTT
TRBJ2-7,NA,NA,TRBV6-5,CASSYSFRESSYEQYF,TGTGCCAGCAGTTACTCGTTTAGGGAGAGCTCCTACGAGCAGTACTTC
TRBJ1-3,NA,NA,TRBV11-2,CASSFGGGSGNTIYF,TGTGCCAGCAGCTTTGGGGGGGGCTCTGGAAACACCATATATTTT
TRBJ1-1,NA,NA,TRBV3-1/TRBV3-2,CASSYTQGGGTEAFF,TGTGCCAGCAGTTACACACAGGGCGGTGGCACTGAAGCTTTCTTT
TRBJ2-3,NA,NA,TRBV28,CASKGGLRDTQYF,TGTGCCAGCAAGGGGGGGCTGAGAGATACGCAGTATTTT
TRBJ1-1,NA,NA,TRBV6-5,CASSYSRQGSNTEAFF,TGTGCCAGCAGTTACTCGAGGCAGGGGTCGAACACTGAAGCTTTCTTT
TRBJ2-1,NA,NA,TRBV10-1,CASSESVAYGNEQFF,TGCGCCAGCAGTGAGTCGGTGGCTTACGGGAATGAGCAGTTCTTC
TRBJ1-6,NA,NA,TRBV6-5,CASSRGQNNSPLHF,TGTGCCAGCAGCAGAGGACAGAATAATTCACCCCTCCACTTT
TRBJ1-2,NA,NA,TRBV5-4,CASSLAVGEGLYGYTF,TGTGCCAGCAGCTTGGCCGTCGGGGAAGGCTTATATGGCTACACCTTC
TRBJ2-7,NA,TRBD1,TRBV15,CATSRDRGTASYEQYF,TGTGCCACCAGCAGAGATAGGGGGACAGCGAGCTACGAGCAGTACTTC
TRBJ2-7,NA,NA,TRBV6-1,CASSEAAYYEQYF,TGTGCCAGCAGTGAAGCTGCCTACTACGAGCAGTACTTC
TRBJ2-3,NA,NA,TRBV9,CASSVNAADTQYF,TGTGCCAGCAGCGTAAACGCGGCAGATACGCAGTATTTT